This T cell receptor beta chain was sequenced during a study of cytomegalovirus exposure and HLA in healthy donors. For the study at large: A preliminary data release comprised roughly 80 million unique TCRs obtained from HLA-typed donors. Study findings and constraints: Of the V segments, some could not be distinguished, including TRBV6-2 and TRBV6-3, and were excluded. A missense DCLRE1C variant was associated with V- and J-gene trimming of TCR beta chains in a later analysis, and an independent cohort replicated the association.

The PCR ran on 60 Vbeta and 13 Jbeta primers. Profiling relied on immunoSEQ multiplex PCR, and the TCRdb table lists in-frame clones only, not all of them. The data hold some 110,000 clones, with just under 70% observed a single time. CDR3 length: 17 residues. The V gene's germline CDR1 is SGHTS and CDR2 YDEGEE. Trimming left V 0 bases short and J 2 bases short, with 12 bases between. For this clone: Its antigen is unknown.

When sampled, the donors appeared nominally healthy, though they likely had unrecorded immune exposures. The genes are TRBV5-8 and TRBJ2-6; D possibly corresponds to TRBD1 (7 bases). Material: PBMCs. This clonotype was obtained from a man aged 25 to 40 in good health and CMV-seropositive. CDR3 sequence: CASSLDRGGTGANVLTF. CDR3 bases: TGTGCCAGCAGCTTGGACAGGGGAGGTACTGGGGCCAACGTCCTGACTTTC.